These T cell receptor beta chains were read from a single sample in a study of blood T cell repertoires in COVID-19. Sequencing used immunoSEQ multiplex PCR; TCRdb keeps in-frame clones, though not all of them. The sample holds approximately 440,000 clones; roughly 91% are singletons and the top ten take about 0.57%. Sequencing input: PBMCs or T cells enriched from blood (not recorded which). These receptors were collected from a young man who had recovered from COVID-19. Each CDR3 is given with its conserved first and last residue. Fields, in order: D gene, clone size, V gene, J gene, CDR3 DNA, CDR3 protein. The D gene is left open where the match is weak. Some rows mark clone size as missing; the rest say once, few, many or name a class of expanded clone.

>TRBD2|once|TRBV4-1|TRBJ2-1
TGCGCCAGCAGCTTTGGACTAGTCAATGAGCAGTTCTTC
CASSFGLVNEQFF
>TRBD1|once|TRBV10-1|TRBJ1-1
TGCGCCAGCAGTGCCGGACAGGGAGGAACAGGTGAAGCTTTCTTT
CASSAGQGGTGEAFF
>-|-|TRBV3-1/TRBV3-2|TRBJ1-2
TGTGCCAGCAGCTCTCGTACAACTAACTATGGCTACACCTTC
CASSSRTTNYGYTF
>-|once|TRBV7-3|TRBJ2-1
TGTGCCAGCAGCCAAACAGGTTCCGAAGAGCAGTTCTTC
CASSQTGSEEQFF
>-|-|TRBV18|TRBJ1-5
TGTGCCAGCTCACCATCAGGTAGCAATCAGCCCCAGCATTTT
CASSPSGSNQPQHF
>-|few|TRBV28|TRBJ1-2
TGTGCCAGCAGTTTAACGGAGGGACATGGCTACACCTTC
CASSLTEGHGYTF
>TRBD2|-|TRBV7-6|TRBJ2-5
TGTGCCAGCAGCGAAAGTAGCGGGAGAAGGGAGACCCAGTACTTC
CASSESSGRRETQYF
>TRBD2|-|TRBV5-4|TRBJ2-1
TGTGCCAGCAGAGCCGGGACTAGGGACCTGGGTGAGCAGTTCTTC
CASRAGTRDLGEQFF
>TRBD2|-|TRBV9|TRBJ2-1
TGTGCCAGCAGCGTCTCTAGCGGGGGTTACAATGAGCAGTTCTTC
CASSVSSGGYNEQFF
>TRBD1|-|TRBV10-1|TRBJ1-1
TGCGCCAGCAGGGACAGGGTGAACACTGAAGCTTTCTTT
CASRDRVNTEAFF
>-|-|TRBV7-2|TRBJ1-5
TGTGCCAGCAGCCTTGACAGGCTCAATCAGCCCCAGCATTTT
CASSLDRLNQPQHF
>TRBD1|-|TRBV23-1|TRBJ2-3
TGCGCCAGCAGCCCACGACAGGGGGCCATCGCAGATACGCAGTATTTT
CASSPRQGAIADTQYF
>TRBD2|-|TRBV3-1/TRBV3-2|TRBJ2-7
TGTGCCAGCAGCCAAGACCGACTTGGCGGGAGCTACGGCGAGCAGTACTTC
CASSQDRLGGSYGEQYF